Sequencing of this T cell receptor (beta chain) was carried out in a study of graft-versus-host responses after intestinal transplantation. Broader study findings: GvH clonotypes were identified within recipient marrow, with a subset emerging first in ileum or blood.

Tissue processing of the graft released intraepithelial and lamina propria lymphocytes from it. The germline V gene encodes CDR1 LGHNA and CDR2 YNFKEQ. The CDR3 has 21 residues. V shed 0 bases, J shed 1 base, and the junction held 18 bases outside the gene matches. Sequencing used immunoSEQ multiplex PCR; TCRdb keeps in-frame clones, though not all of them. The profile shows around 16,000 clones, roughly 84% of them singletons. This clone has a single count. Its specificity is unknown. The chain recombines TRBV4-2 with TRBJ2-3; 8 bases are shared with TRBD2. This TCR was recovered from a human patient who received an intestinal transplant, so some T cells may come from the graft donor. The source material was ileum tissue, sampled 584 days after intestinal transplantation. This CDR3 reads CASSQEVSGGTYSTRTDTQYF. The CDR3, as DNA: TGTGCCAGCAGCCAAGAAGTCTCGGGGGGGACTTACTCCACTCGCACAGATACGCAGTATTTT.